The entry below describes one T cell receptor beta chain. What it recognizes is unknown. TCRdb keeps only in-frame clones here, not all; method: immunoSEQ multiplex PCR. The sample holds 200,000 or so clones, approximately 70% seen once. This CDR3 spans 15 amino acids. Germline V gene lookup returns CDR1 MNHEY and CDR2 SVGAGI. V lost 5 bases and J lost 0; bases outside the gene matches: 5. This specimen comes from a study of cytotoxic CD8 clonotypes in ibrutinib-treated CLL. Overall study context: Of the patients, about a dozen were relapsed/refractory, approximately 15 treatment-naive and some 17 IGHV unmutated. Productive templates averaged roughly 270,000 per sample, and productive rearrangements 94,082.

Genomic DNA in an amount of roughly 2 micrograms was extracted from cryopreserved PBMCs and used for the preparation of TCR beta libraries. General study results and limits: Public clonotypes were rare and shrank or held steady on treatment.

Material: PBMCs, obtained after 12 months of ibrutinib treatment. The rearrangement links TRBV6-5 to TRBJ1-1; 8 bases align to TRBD1. The origin of this receptor is a human donor with chronic lymphocytic leukemia. The CDR3 region is CASSPRDRMNTEAFF. As DNA, the CDR3 is TGTGCCAGCAGTCCCCGGGACAGGATGAACACTGAAGCTTTCTTT.